The clone carrying this T cell receptor beta chain has more than one count but fewer than ten. The germline gene is not matched at one end of the junction; a read error may be the cause. This specimen belongs to a study of identical twins. The authors used template switching to add a universal primer site and gave cDNA unique molecular identifiers. TCRdb processed the 5' RACE reads anew with MiXCR; each CDR3 protein has one entry. The data contain approximately 620,000 distinct CDR3 sequences, 8.6% of them seen just once; the ten biggest clones take up approximately 0.94%. This CDR3 has 13 residues. Germline values: CDR1 MDHEN, CDR2 SYDVKM. These data were also reused for a study on yellow fever vaccine responses in identical twins.

Material: PBMCs. J is TRBJ2-5 and V is TRBV28; 13 nucleotides agree with TRBD2. This clonotype originated in a woman under 30 in good health. The CDR3: CASGPGLAGLPIF. For the CDR3, the DNA is TGTGCCAGCGGACCGGGACTAGCGGGACTCCCCATCTTC.